Following are 20 T cell receptor beta chains from one sample sequenced in a study of T cell responses to AZD1222 COVID-19 vaccine. The table came from immunoSEQ multiplex PCR; TCRdb's copy has only in-frame clones and leaves some out. The sample includes 100,000 to 150,000 clones, more than 80% of them seen just once. This sample comprised peripheral blood, obtained 28 days after the second AZD1222 dose. The receptors shown here come from an adult who received the AZD1222 COVID-19 vaccine.

The V call is TRBV28, the J call TRBJ1-5; D perhaps matches TRBD1 (5 bases). The V and J ends lost 8 bases and 1 base respectively, with 12 bases between them. The CDR3 runs 14 residues. Germline V gene data show CDR1 as MDHEN and CDR2 as SYDVKM. The CDR3 DNA follows: TGTGCCAGCGGTAATACAGGAAGCAATCAGCCCCAGCATTTT. Translation: CASGNTGSNQPQHF.

This chain links TRBV6-2 or TRBV6-3 with TRBJ2-3; D not certain. Germline V gives CDR1 MNHEY, CDR2 SVGEGT. The CDR3 runs 15 residues. Trimming stripped 4 bases from V and 6 bases from J, with 17 bases between. CDR3 loop: CASSWLDFLSDTQYF. The CDR3 region has the DNA TGTGCCAGCAGTTGGCTAGACTTCTTGTCTGATACGCAGTATTTT.

The chain combines TRBV7-9 with TRBJ2-5; perhaps D is TRBD1 or TRBD2 (5 bases each). The V end was cut by 3 bases, the J end by 1 base, with 12 bases between. The CDR3 is 15 residues long. Germline lookup yields CDR1 SEHNR and CDR2 FQNEAQ (reference sequence). The CDR3 reads CASSFSGPAQETQYF. In DNA, the CDR3 is TGTGCCAGCAGCTTTTCGGGGCCAGCCCAAGAGACCCAGTACTTC.

J is TRBJ1-2 and V is TRBV12-3 or TRBV12-4; D call uncertain. V gave up 8 bases and J gave up 2 bases, with 12 bases separating them. The CDR3 is made up of 13 amino acids. The CDR3 region has the DNA TGTGCCAGCCTGACTACTAGCAACTATGGCTACACCTTC. Residues: CASLTTSNYGYTF.

The chain uses TRBV5-4 and TRBJ1-6, with D possibly matching TRBD1 (5 bases). This CDR3 comprises 15 residues. V shed 4 bases and J shed 8 bases, with 16 bases lying between them. The germline gives CDR1 SGHNT, CDR2 YYREEE (reference sequence). CDR3 region: CASSPREGRDSPLHF. The CDR3 nucleotides read TGTGCCAGCAGCCCTCGCGAGGGGAGGGATTCACCCCTCCACTTT. The variable domain in full, with the rest retrieved from reference TRBV5-4 and TRBJ1-6, is ETGVTQSPTHLIKTRGQQVTLRCSSQSGHNTVSWYQQALGQGPQFIFQYYREEENGRGNFPPRFSGLQFPNYSSELNVNALELDDSALYLCASSPREGRDSPLHFGNGTRLTVT.

V gene TRBV18 combines with J gene TRBJ1-2; D remains ambiguous. The CDR3 has 15 amino acids. CDR1 KGHSH and CDR2 LQKENI come from the germline V gene. Trimming removed 2 bases from V and 4 bases from J, with 14 bases in between. In DNA, the CDR3 is TGTGCCAGCTCACCAAGGCCGCTAGAAGGCTATGGCTACACCTTC. Protein product: CASSPRPLEGYGYTF.

Regarding this clone: Other DNA sequences within the sample encode an identical CDR3. The chain couples TRBV7-2 to TRBJ1-5, with 7 bases matching TRBD1. This CDR3 region has 14 residues. Germline loops: CDR1 SGHTA, CDR2 FQGNSA. V was pared by 5 bases and J by 2 bases, with 3 bases of the junction left unmatched. The CDR3 DNA reads TGTGCCAGCAGCCCCGACAGGGGCAATCAGCCCCAGCATTTT. Protein: CASSPDRGNQPQHF.

This clone was seen more than once but under ten times. The chain links TRBV9 to TRBJ1-1; 7 bases line up with TRBD1. In germline, CDR1 is SGDLS, CDR2 YYNGEE. CDR3 length equals 22 residues. V lost 1 base and J lost 0; bases outside the gene matches: 24. The CDR3 bases are TGTGCCAGCAGCGTATCCGTAGTCTACGGGACAGCCTTACCTGCTATGAACACTGAAGCTTTCTTT. Amino acid sequence: CASSVSVVYGTALPAMNTEAFF.

The gene calls are TRBV7-9 and TRBJ2-1; 10 nucleotides match TRBD1. The CDR3 length is 14 residues. V shed 5 bases and J 9 bases; nucleotides not matched to a gene: 7. Germline CDR1 reads SEHNR; CDR2 reads FQNEAQ (reference sequence). The CDR3 region has the DNA TGTGCCAGCAGCCCCGGGACAGGGGTGGGTGAGCAGTTCTTC. It yields the protein CASSPGTGVGEQFF.

In this sample, this clone turned up once. The CDR3 is CASSQEGWVEKLFF. CDR3 DNA: TGCGCCAGCAGCCAAGAAGGGTGGGTTGAAAAACTGTTTTTT. The genes are TRBV4-1 and TRBJ1-4; the D is unclear. The CDR3 is 14 residues long. Deletions cut 0 bases from V and 7 bases from J, with 9 bases between. CDR1 MGHRA and CDR2 YSYEKL come from the germline V gene.

This clone was seen a single time. CDR3 bases: TGTGCCAGCAGCTTGGGCTATGGTGAAGCTTTCTTT. This codes for CASSLGYGEAFF. The chain has TRBV5-6 and TRBJ1-1; unclear D gene. The germline CDR1 and CDR2 sequences are SGHDT and YYEEEE. The CDR3 contains 12 residues. Trimming removed 0 bases from V and 7 bases from J, with 7 bases in between.

This sequence joins TRBV27 and TRBJ1-1; 10 positions agree with TRBD1. The CDR3 loop spans 14 amino acids. Looked up from germline, CDR1 is MNHEY and CDR2 is SMNVEV (reference sequence). The V segment lost 5 bases and the J segment 7 bases; nucleotides outside the gene matches: 7. The CDR3 DNA reads TGTGCCAGCAGTCCCTCCCGGGACAGGGGTGAAGCTTTCTTT. Encoded protein: CASSPSRDRGEAFF.

This clone was counted a few times. The V and J genes are TRBV4-2 and TRBJ2-5; maybe TRBD2 (7 bases). Per germline, CDR1 LGHNA and CDR2 YNFKEQ. V was shortened by 0 bases and J by 2 bases, with 19 bases between the two germline ends. The CDR3 has 18 residues. CDR3 sequence (DNA): TGTGCCAGCAGCCAAGAGGGGTGGGCGGGGGCCATACAAGAGACCCAGTACTTC. Translated: CASSQEGWAGAIQETQYF.

The chain carries TRBV10-3 and TRBJ1-5, with a tentative D call TRBD1 (5 bases). V lost 3 bases and J 2 bases, leaving 8 bases between the germline ends. This CDR3 comprises 14 residues. The germline V gene has CDR1 ENHRY and CDR2 SYGVKD. The CDR3 loop is CAISEQEGNQPQHF. CDR3 bases: TGTGCCATCAGTGAACAGGAGGGCAATCAGCCCCAGCATTTT.

V and J are TRBV18 and TRBJ1-1; D uncertain. CDR1 is KGHSH and CDR2 is LQKENI in the germline V gene. The length of the CDR3 is 12 residues. V lost 4 bases and J 6 bases, leaving 9 bases between the germline ends. CDR3 DNA: TGTGCCAGCTCACACGCCGGCTCTGAAGCTTTCTTT. Translating it yields CASSHAGSEAFF.

V and J are TRBV9 and TRBJ2-1; TRBD2 is a possible D gene (7 bases). This CDR3 comprises 15 residues. Germline CDR1 SGDLS, CDR2 YYNGEE. V lost 2 bases and J lost 5, with 14 bases in between. The DNA for the CDR3 is TGTGCCAGCAGCGTCGATGGGGGGGCCCACAATGAGCAGTTCTTC. Its translation is CASSVDGGAHNEQFF.

The J gene is TRBJ1-5, the V gene TRBV7-3; D remains ambiguous. This CDR3 is 13 amino acids long. From germline, CDR1 is SGHTA and CDR2 FQGTGA. The ends were cut back, 4 bases at V and 4 bases at J, with 8 bases in the middle. The DNA of the CDR3 is TGTGCCAGCAGCTCTTCGGGGAATCAGCCCCAGCATTTT. Protein product: CASSSSGNQPQHF.

The V and J genes are TRBV30 and TRBJ1-6; tentatively, D is TRBD1 (5 bases). Germline V gene lookup returns CDR1 GTSNPN and CDR2 SVGIG (reference sequence). This CDR3 spans 14 amino acids. Deletions cut 4 bases from V and 8 bases from J, with 15 bases between. The CDR3 bases are TGTGCCTGGAAACCCGGGGCCTTTGATTCACCCCTCCACTTT. Its protein product is CAWKPGAFDSPLHF.

The rearrangement uses TRBV7-3 and TRBJ1-2; D gene uncertain. Trimming removed 5 bases at V and 2 bases at J, with 15 bases between. This CDR3 spans 15 amino acids. CDR1 SGHTA and CDR2 FQGTGA come from the germline V gene. The CDR3 bases are TGTGCCAGCAGCCCCGGGATTGGCGAGAACTATGGCTACACCTTC. It codes for CASSPGIGENYGYTF.

CDR3 coding DNA: TGTGCCAGCAGCATGGGACAGGGGGCCGATAATGGCTACACCTTC. Residues: CASSMGQGADNGYTF. V usage is TRBV7-6 and J usage is TRBJ1-2; 12 bases align to TRBD1. Trimming removed 5 bases from V and 6 bases from J; junction bases left unmatched: 7. The CDR3 sequence is 15 residues long. Germline CDR1 and CDR2: SGHVS and FNYEAQ.